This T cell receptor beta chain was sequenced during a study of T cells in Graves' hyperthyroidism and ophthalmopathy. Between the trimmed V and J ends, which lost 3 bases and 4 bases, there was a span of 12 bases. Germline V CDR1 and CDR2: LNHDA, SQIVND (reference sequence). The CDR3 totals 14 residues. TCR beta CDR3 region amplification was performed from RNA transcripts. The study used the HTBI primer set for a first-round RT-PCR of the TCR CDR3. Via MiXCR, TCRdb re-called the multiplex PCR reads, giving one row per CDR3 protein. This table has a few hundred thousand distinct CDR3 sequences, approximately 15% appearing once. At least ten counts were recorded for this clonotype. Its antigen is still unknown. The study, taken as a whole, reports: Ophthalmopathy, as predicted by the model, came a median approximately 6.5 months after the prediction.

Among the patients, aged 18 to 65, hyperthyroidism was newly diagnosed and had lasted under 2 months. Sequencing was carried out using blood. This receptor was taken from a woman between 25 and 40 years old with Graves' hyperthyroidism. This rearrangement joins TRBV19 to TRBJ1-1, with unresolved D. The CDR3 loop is CASSMRQRATEAFF. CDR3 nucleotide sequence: TGTGCCAGTAGTATGAGGCAGCGGGCCACTGAAGCTTTCTTT.